The clone carrying this T cell receptor beta chain has more than one count but fewer than ten. The antigen remains unidentified. The sample belongs to a study of radiation and T cells in renal cell carcinoma. General study findings and limits: From baseline, blood top tumor clonotypes peaked at 2 weeks post-radiation.

The CDR3 runs 14 residues. Described time point: blood 2 weeks post-SBRT. Treatment meaning: 15 Gy SBRT to primary tumor, nephrectomy 4 weeks later. Using immunoSEQ multiplex PCR, the repertoire was profiled, and TCRdb retains in-frame clones only, with some absent. The sample has under 150,000 clones, approximately 80% seen once. This material consisted of blood, taken from a patient whose treatment included radiotherapy and nephrectomy. This TCR was recovered from a woman aged 55-69 years with renal cell carcinoma. The chain carries TRBV21-1 and TRBJ2-7. TRBV21-1 is tagged as a pseudogene. In nucleotides, the CDR3 is TGTGCCAGCAGCACCAGATGTGGATCCTACGAGCAGTACTTC. Translated, it gives CASSTRCGSYEQYF.